The rows below give T cell receptor beta chains drawn from one sample of a study of cytomegalovirus exposure and HLA in healthy donors. The method was immunoSEQ multiplex PCR; TCRdb's version includes in-frame clones alone and lacks a portion of them. The sample lists 110,000 or so clones; about 88% were seen once. The sample consisted of PBMCs. These receptors were collected from a man younger than 30 in good health and CMV-seropositive. Each CDR3 is given with its conserved first and last residue.

>TRBV5-1|TRBJ2-2
CASSYLQAGLNGELFF
>TRBV7-7|TRBJ2-1
CASSFYPEDEQFF
>TRBV5-1|TRBJ2-7
CASSSAGLAGEQYF
>TRBV7-2|TRBJ2-7
CASSFAQGTREQYF
>TRBV28|TRBJ1-2
CASSLLSNYGYTF
>TRBV10-3|TRBJ2-7
CAISGTGGYSYEQYF
>TRBV9|TRBJ2-5
CASSPAAGGPETQYF
>TRBV7-2|TRBJ1-3
CASSPGRTSGNTIYF
>TRBV7-2|TRBJ2-1
CASSFLLAGGYNEQFF
>TRBV28|TRBJ1-4
CASGRGNEKLFF
>TRBV2|TRBJ2-1
CASSVLAGGPDEQFF
>TRBV7-2|TRBJ1-1
CASSPPNRGMMNTEAFF
>TRBV4-3|TRBJ1-3
CASSQAWTGAGNTIYF
>TRBV19|TRBJ1-2
CASRGLGQPQGNYYGYTF
>TRBV5-4|TRBJ2-3
CASSLDRDVTDTQYF
>TRBV6-1|TRBJ2-2
CASSEDRGYTGELFF
>TRBV6-6|TRBJ2-1
CASSSPGTRISGEQFF
>TRBV18|TRBJ2-6
CASSPKLLSGANVLTF
>TRBV28|TRBJ1-2
CASRRANSYGYTF
>TRBV6-5|TRBJ1-1
CASSYLAGGEAFF
>TRBV5-1|TRBJ2-1
CASSLGLGQADNEQFF
>TRBV4-1|TRBJ2-3
CASSPAGASDTQYF
>TRBV7-2|TRBJ2-1
CASSRGGGGNEQFF
>TRBV7-6|TRBJ2-7
CASSLGSGGAYEQYF
>TRBV19|TRBJ1-1
CASSIRDGGLAAFF
>TRBV7-9|TRBJ2-7
CASSTSGQLNYEQYF
>TRBV7-2|TRBJ2-2
CASSFSGGTAGELFF
>TRBV27|TRBJ2-3
CASSFSGGAVDTQYF
>TRBV27|TRBJ2-5
CASSAISGTQYF
>TRBV27|TRBJ2-2
CASSFGGAGELFF
>TRBV2|TRBJ1-1
CASSFQGGTEAFF
>TRBV6-5|TRBJ1-2
CASSSNYGYTF
>TRBV5-6|TRBJ2-5
CASSMRTGGQETQYF
>TRBV5-6|TRBJ2-5
CASSLTLAGVQETQYF
>TRBV4-1|TRBJ2-7
CASSQTYSVNEQYF
>TRBV19|TRBJ1-1
CASTLGQGRTEAFF
>TRBV19|TRBJ2-1
CASSIDGGRGYNEQFF
>TRBV19|TRBJ1-1
CASSRGRGTEAFF